Listed below are T cell receptor beta chains from one sample, sequenced in a study of shared clonotypes between healthy human individuals. This table comes from immunoSEQ multiplex PCR, and its TCRdb copy is limited to in-frame clones, with some not included. Among around 300,000 clones, about nine tenths were seen once, and the ten largest hold around 15%. The sequencing sample was made of memory CD8+ T cells sorted from blood. These receptors were taken from a man aged 18 to 30 in good health. Both conserved end residues are part of each CDR3. D genes are given only for firm matches. For some rows the clone size is stated as once, few or many, or as a class when expanded; others skip it.

d_gene: -
abundance: once
j_gene: TRBJ1-6
v_gene: TRBV7-9
CDR3aa: CASSLGLWGSPLHF
CDR3nt: TGTGCCAGCAGCTTAGGTTTGTGGGGTTCACCCCTCCACTTT

d_gene: -
abundance: -
j_gene: TRBJ1-4
v_gene: TRBV6-5
CDR3aa: CASSYETDRPYGKLFF
CDR3nt: TGTGCCAGCAGTTACGAAACCGACCGACCTTATGGAAAACTGTTTTTT

d_gene: -
abundance: -
j_gene: TRBJ2-2
v_gene: TRBV6-5
CDR3aa: CASSTGSGNTGELFF
CDR3nt: TGTGCCAGCAGCACAGGGAGCGGTAACACCGGGGAGCTGTTTTTT

d_gene: -
abundance: once
j_gene: TRBJ1-5
v_gene: TRBV2
CDR3aa: CASSEHLYSNQPQHF
CDR3nt: TGTGCCAGCAGTGAACACCTATATAGCAATCAGCCCCAGCATTTT

d_gene: TRBD2
abundance: -
j_gene: TRBJ2-1
v_gene: TRBV19
CDR3aa: CASSPPKGRERFYNEQFF
CDR3nt: TGTGCCAGCAGCCCCCCGAAGGGGCGGGAGAGATTCTACAATGAGCAGTTCTTC

d_gene: TRBD1
abundance: -
j_gene: TRBJ2-7
v_gene: TRBV7-9
CDR3aa: CASSRTGPILYEQYF
CDR3nt: TGTGCCAGCAGCCGGACAGGCCCGATCCTCTACGAGCAGTACTTC

d_gene: -
abundance: -
j_gene: TRBJ2-7
v_gene: TRBV6-6
CDR3aa: CASSSSEYEQYF
CDR3nt: TGTGCCAGCAGTTCCAGTGAATACGAGCAGTACTTC

d_gene: TRBD1
abundance: -
j_gene: TRBJ2-1
v_gene: TRBV5-6
CDR3aa: CASSLTGHEQFF
CDR3nt: TGTGCCAGCAGCCTGACAGGGCATGAGCAGTTCTTC

d_gene: TRBD1
abundance: -
j_gene: TRBJ2-7
v_gene: TRBV6-1
CDR3aa: CASSNDRAYEQYF
CDR3nt: TGTGCCAGCAGTAACGACAGGGCCTACGAGCAGTACTTC

d_gene: TRBD2
abundance: -
j_gene: TRBJ2-7
v_gene: TRBV28
CDR3aa: CASSLWASGSGSYEQYF
CDR3nt: TGTGCCAGCAGTTTATGGGCTAGCGGGAGTGGGTCCTACGAGCAGTACTTC

d_gene: -
abundance: -
j_gene: TRBJ2-7
v_gene: TRBV7-9
CDR3aa: CASSYVGGEQYF
CDR3nt: TGTGCCAGCAGCTATGTCGGGGGCGAGCAGTACTTC

d_gene: -
abundance: -
j_gene: TRBJ2-7
v_gene: TRBV6-1
CDR3aa: CASTVAISYEQYF
CDR3nt: TGTGCCAGCACAGTCGCAATTTCCTACGAGCAGTACTTC

d_gene: TRBD1
abundance: -
j_gene: TRBJ1-1
v_gene: TRBV4-1
CDR3aa: CASSHRTGNTEAFF
CDR3nt: TGCGCCAGCAGCCACCGGACAGGGAACACTGAAGCTTTCTTT

d_gene: -
abundance: -
j_gene: TRBJ2-2
v_gene: TRBV10-3
CDR3aa: CAISELKLQGTGELFF
CDR3nt: TGTGCCATCAGTGAGTTGAAGCTGCAGGGCACCGGGGAGCTGTTTTTT

d_gene: -
abundance: -
j_gene: TRBJ2-7
v_gene: TRBV9
CDR3aa: CASSVGGDPYEQYF
CDR3nt: TGTGCCAGCAGCGTGGGGGGTGACCCCTACGAGCAGTACTTC

d_gene: TRBD1
abundance: -
j_gene: TRBJ1-1
v_gene: TRBV6-1
CDR3aa: CASSALTGMVAEAFF
CDR3nt: TGTGCCAGCAGTGCCCTGACAGGGATGGTGGCTGAAGCTTTCTTT

d_gene: -
abundance: -
j_gene: TRBJ2-1
v_gene: TRBV20-1
CDR3aa: CSAAHNEQFF
CDR3nt: TGCAGTGCTGCCCACAATGAGCAGTTCTTC

d_gene: -
abundance: -
j_gene: TRBJ1-2
v_gene: TRBV5-4
CDR3aa: CASSLDTVYGYTF
CDR3nt: TGTGCCAGCAGCCTGGACACCGTCTATGGCTACACCTTC

d_gene: -
abundance: -
j_gene: TRBJ2-1
v_gene: TRBV5-8
CDR3aa: CASSPAWGSFDNEQFF
CDR3nt: TGTGCCAGCAGCCCGGCTTGGGGTTCCTTCGACAATGAGCAGTTCTTC

d_gene: -
abundance: once
j_gene: TRBJ1-1
v_gene: TRBV9
CDR3aa: CASSPERVDTEAFF
CDR3nt: TGTGCCAGCAGTCCCGAGAGGGTGGACACTGAAGCTTTCTTT

d_gene: -
abundance: -
j_gene: TRBJ2-5
v_gene: TRBV6-5
CDR3aa: CASSYVGSSETQYF
CDR3nt: TGTGCCAGCAGTTATGTAGGGAGTTCAGAGACCCAGTACTTC

d_gene: TRBD1
abundance: -
j_gene: TRBJ2-2
v_gene: TRBV30
CDR3aa: CAWSVQWDRVKTGELFF
CDR3nt: TGTGCCTGGAGTGTACAATGGGACAGGGTTAAGACCGGGGAGCTGTTTTTT